The rows below give T cell receptor beta chains drawn from one sample of a study of blood T cell repertoires in COVID-19. Method: immunoSEQ multiplex PCR; TCRdb's copy keeps in-frame clones and lacks some. The data hold about 100,000 clones, with about 90% observed a single time. The sample comprised peripheral blood. The receptors shown here come from a young man in a cohort sampled during active COVID-19. CDR3s include the opening cysteine and the closing phenylalanine or tryptophan. D genes are given only for firm matches. The size entry is marked missing in some rows and otherwise reads once, few, many or a size class.

D gene	V gene	clone size	J gene	CDR3 protein	CDR3 DNA
TRBD2	TRBV27	NA	TRBJ2-1	CASSWGLAGGMGEQFF	TGTGCCAGCAGTTGGGGACTAGCGGGGGGGATGGGGGAGCAGTTCTTC
NA	TRBV18	NA	TRBJ2-7	CASSPVRDSYYEQYF	TGTGCCAGCTCACCGGTGAGGGACTCCTACTACGAGCAGTACTTC
NA	TRBV5-1	NA	TRBJ1-3	CASSPDGGTGGNTIYF	TGCGCCAGCAGCCCGGATGGGGGGACGGGTGGAAACACCATATATTTT
NA	TRBV6-1	NA	TRBJ1-6	CASSGQLQSGSNSPLHF	TGTGCCAGCAGTGGGCAACTGCAATCGGGGTCTAATTCACCCCTCCACTTT
NA	TRBV18	few	TRBJ1-4	CASSPRTKEKLFF	TGTGCCAGCTCACCTAGGACAAAAGAAAAACTGTTTTTT
NA	TRBV24-1	NA	TRBJ1-2	CATSDWDTNYGYTF	TGTGCCACCAGTGATTGGGACACTAACTATGGCTACACCTTC
TRBD2	TRBV24-1	NA	TRBJ2-5	CATSELAGVQETQYF	TGTGCCACCAGTGAGCTAGCGGGGGTTCAAGAGACCCAGTACTTC
NA	TRBV19	NA	TRBJ1-4	CASSTTPLSGLRGDEKLFF	TGTGCCAGTAGTACCACTCCGCTCTCAGGTCTTCGGGGGGATGAAAAACTGTTTTTT
TRBD2	TRBV9	NA	TRBJ2-5	CASSVGLAGAETQYF	TGTGCCAGCAGCGTAGGGCTAGCGGGGGCGGAGACCCAGTACTTC
NA	TRBV12-2	NA	TRBJ2-5	CASRLGLRQETQYF	TGTGCAAGTCGCTTGGGACTGCGCCAAGAGACCCAGTACTTC